The clone carrying this T cell receptor beta chain was seen at least ten times. Its antigen is unknown. The CDR3 totals 13 residues. Deletions cut 5 bases from V and 2 bases from J, with 10 bases between. Germline-derived CDR1 and CDR2 are SEHNR and FQNEAQ (reference sequence). No cell sorting was done before RNA was extracted from the tissue. More than 3 cm separated this lung sample from the edge of the tumor. A modified ARM-PCR protocol with three rounds of nested PCR amplified TCRbeta. TCRdb re-derived calls from the multiplex PCR reads in MiXCR, one entry per CDR3 protein. Of 75,000 to 90,000 distinct CDR3 sequences listed, 76% are singletons. The entry originates in a study of tumor and adjacent non-tumor tissue in lung cancer. Study outcomes and limitations: TCR diversity was significantly greater in tumor than normal lung tissue.

What was sequenced was distant non-tumor lung tissue. The rearrangement links TRBV7-9 to TRBJ2-7, with a possible D match to TRBD2 (6 bases). The origin of this receptor is a woman in her 50s with non-small cell lung cancer. The CDR3 sequence is CASSRDFAYEQYF. The CDR3 coding sequence is TGTGCCAGCAGCCGGGACTTTGCCTACGAGCAGTACTTC.